What follows are 16 T cell receptor beta chains derived from one specimen sequenced in a study of post-analysis software for immune sequencing data. The study's findings and limits: Five or six TRBV segments (TRBV5-6, TRBV5-1 and TRBV20-1 among them) occurred more frequently in patients than in controls.

Incorporated into the TCR beta cDNA libraries were unique molecular identifiers, which served to reduce PCR and sequencing biases. TCRdb recomputed calls from the PCR reads with MiXCR, one row per CDR3 protein. The sample includes about 260,000 distinct CDR3 sequences, about 38% of them seen just once. Antigens of these TCRs are unknown. The sample comprised blood. The source of these receptors is a girl aged 10 to 17 with multiple sclerosis.

This clonotype was observed at least ten times. The chain combines TRBV6-5 with TRBJ1-2, with D tentatively TRBD1 (5 bases). The CDR3 consists of 14 residues. Germline values: CDR1 MNHEY, CDR2 SVGAGI. Trimming pared 6 bases from V and 4 bases from J, leaving 15 bases between. The CDR3 loop reads CASSREVTVYGYTF. For the CDR3, the DNA is TGTGCCAGCAGCAGGGAGGTGACGGTCTATGGCTACACCTTC.

Turning to this clonotype: A much larger clone differs from this one at a single base, so this may be a read error. The genes are TRBV5-1 and TRBJ2-1; D gene ambiguous. This CDR3 has 11 residues. The germline V gene encodes CDR1 SGHRS and CDR2 YFSETQ. The DNA of the CDR3 is TGCGCCGGCAGCTTTAGCAGTGAGCAGTTCTTC. Translation gives CAGSFSSEQFF.

This clonotype has at least ten counts. This chain links TRBV5-5 with TRBJ1-2; no definite D call. The CDR3 is 13 amino acids. Germline assignment: CDR1 SGHKS and CDR2 YYEKEE (reference sequence). V was pared by 3 bases and J by 8 bases, with 14 bases between. The CDR3 reads CASSSEPASGYTF. CDR3 in DNA: TGTGCCAGCAGCTCCGAGCCGGCTAGCGGCTACACCTTC.

In this sample, this clonotype turned up many times. This may be a read error, as it is one base from a much larger clone. This chain links TRBV20-1 with TRBJ2-1; TRBD1 matches at 12 bases. This CDR3 is 15 amino acids long. CDR1 DFQATT and CDR2 SNEGSKA come from the germline V gene (reference sequence). The CDR3 nucleotides read TGCAATGCTAGATCCACCGGGACAGGGGGCCGGGAGCAGTTCTTC. Amino acids: CNARSTGTGGREQFF.

Remarks on this clonotype: A read error may be the cause here, since a much bigger clone is one base away. V and J are TRBV3-1 and TRBJ1-2; possible D gene TRBD1, 5 bases. The germline CDR1 and CDR2 sequences are LGHDT and YNNKEL (reference sequence). The CDR3 totals 19 residues. Written as DNA, the CDR3 is TGTGCCGGCAGCCAAGACGCTTCGTGGGGACGACCCGCGGACTATGGCTACACCTTC. Amino acids: CAGSQDASWGRPADYGYTF. The full variable domain, completed using reference TRBV3-1 and TRBJ1-2, is DTAVSQTPKYLVTQMGNDKSIKCEQNLGHDTMYWYKQDSKKFLKIMFSYNNKELIINETVPNRFSPKSPDKAHLNLHINSLELGDSAVYFCAGSQDASWGRPADYGYTFGSGTRLTVV.

Note on this clonotype: A clone one base away is much larger, so this may be a read error. The chain has TRBV12-3 or TRBV12-4 and TRBJ2-1; 7 nucleotides align to TRBD2. This CDR3 spans 16 amino acids. This CDR3 is CGSSPPVERGNNEQFF. The CDR3 DNA sequence: TGTGGCAGCAGCCCCCCAGTGGAGCGGGGCAACAATGAGCAGTTCTTC.

CDR3 bases: TGTGCCAGCAGCTTACCAGGGGATTCACCCCTCCACTTT. This encodes CASSLPGDSPLHF. The chain has TRBV7-9 and TRBJ1-6; D might be TRBD1 (6 bases). This CDR3 is built from 13 residues. CDR1 SEHNR and CDR2 FQNEAQ come from the germline V gene (reference sequence). Trimming took 2 bases from V and 8 from J, leaving 7 bases between them.

This clonotype showed up just a few times. One base away lies a much larger clone, so this may be a sequencing read error. This CDR3 is CAIRGLAGANEQYF. As DNA, the CDR3 is TGTGCCATCAGGGGACTAGCGGGAGCTAATGAGCAGTACTTC. V gene TRBV10-3 combines with J gene TRBJ2-5; 14 positions agree with TRBD2. CDR1 is ENHRY and CDR2 is SYGVKD in the germline V gene. The J segment lost 11 bases and the V segment lost 6 bases, leaving 8 bases of the junction unmatched. This CDR3 comprises 14 residues.

This clonotype has a count of ten or more. The genes are TRBV7-9 and TRBJ2-7, with D perhaps given as TRBD1 or TRBD2 (6 bases each). The CDR3 extends over 15 amino acids. CDR1 and CDR2 (germline): SEHNR, FQNEAQ (reference sequence). V lost 5 bases and J lost 4, with 18 bases in between. The CDR3 DNA is TGTGCCAGCAGCCTCATCACAGGGAGGCGTTACGAGCAGTACTTC. This gives the protein CASSLITGRRYEQYF.

This sequence joins TRBV11-1 and TRBJ1-3; D not certain. V dropped 5 bases and J dropped 2 bases, with 7 bases sitting between them. The length of the CDR3 is 13 residues. Looked up from germline, CDR1 is SGHAT and CDR2 is FQDESV (reference sequence). For the CDR3, the DNA is TGTGCCAGCAGCCGAGCAGCTGGAAACACCATATATTTT. Translated, it gives CASSRAAGNTIYF.

This clonotype was counted a single time. The J gene is TRBJ2-1, the V gene TRBV5-1, with 13 bases that match TRBD2. The J segment lost 10 bases and the V segment lost 4 bases, leaving 11 bases of the junction unmatched. The CDR3 is 16 amino acids. Germline CDR1 SGHRS, CDR2 YFSETQ. CDR3: CASSVTSGRASGEQFF. CDR3 DNA sequence: TGCGCCAGCAGCGTTACTAGCGGGAGGGCCTCTGGGGAGCAGTTCTTC.

The table lists this clonotype with a few counts. An end of the junction differs from the germline gene, which may be a read error. This chain connects TRBV14 to TRBJ2-3; 8 nucleotides align to TRBD2. CDR3 length: 15 amino acids. Germline assignment: CDR1 SGHDN and CDR2 FVKESK. In DNA form, the CDR3 reads TGTGTCAGCAGTACCGGGACTAGAGGAGCAGATACGCAGTATTTT. It encodes CVSSTGTRGADTQYF.

This clonotype was picked up one time. This may arise from a read error, as a much more abundant clone is one base away. The rearrangement uses TRBV6-1 and TRBJ2-1; 7 bases are shared with TRBD2. The last part of the DNA fits TRBJ2-7 better; the J call may be wrong. The CDR3 has 16 residues. CDR1 is MNHNS, CDR2 SASEGT, per germline. In nucleotides, the CDR3 is TGTGCCAGCAGATTCCTCGGGGGGAGCTCCTACAATGAGCAGTACTTC. The encoded protein is CASRFLGGSSYNEQYF.

This clonotype was counted a few times. The rearrangement uses TRBV24-1 and TRBJ1-1; a possible D gene is TRBD1 (5 bases). Trimming stripped 3 bases from V and 3 bases from J, with 13 bases between. The CDR3 is 15 amino acids. Looked up from germline, CDR1 is KGHDR and CDR2 is SFDVKD. Here the CDR3 reads CATSDPTRGDTEAFF. For the CDR3, the DNA is TGTGCCACCAGTGATCCAACCCGGGGGGACACTGAAGCTTTCTTT.

In its sample, this clonotype was seen many times. The chain is built from TRBV28 and TRBJ2-3, with 7 positions matching TRBD2. The CDR3 is 16 residues long. CDR1 MDHEN and CDR2 SYDVKM come from the germline V gene. The V gene end was trimmed by 3 bases and the J gene end by 2 bases; junction bases not matched to a gene: 8. The CDR3 DNA reads TGTGCCAGCAGTTTTGTGGGGGGGGGAAACACAGATACGCAGTATTTT. This codes for CASSFVGGGNTDTQYF. The whole variable domain, remainder taken from reference TRBV28 and TRBJ2-3, is DVKVTQSSRYLVKRTGEKVFLECVQDMDHENMFWYRQDPGLGLRLIYFSYDVKMKEKGDIPEGYSVSREKKERFSLILESASTNQTSMYLCASSFVGGGNTDTQYFGPGTRLTVL.

Many counts were recorded for this clonotype. The rearrangement links TRBV4-1 to TRBJ2-1; D gene uncertain. V lost 0 bases to trimming and J lost 9 bases, with 0 bases between them. CDR3 length: 10 amino acids. The germline CDR1 and CDR2 sequences are MGHRA and YSYEKL. The CDR3 protein is CASSQDEQFF. The CDR3 DNA reads as TGCGCCAGCAGCCAAGATGAGCAGTTCTTC.